This paragraph covers one TCR beta chain sequence. Researchers turned away patients with other autoimmune diseases, uncontrolled infections, pregnancy or lactation. The PBMCs were taken from approximately 9 ml of fresh peripheral blood. Trimming took off 5 bases at V and 3 bases at J, with 20 bases between the two ends. CDR3 length: 16 amino acids. CDR1 and CDR2 (germline): SGHAT, FQNNGV. Amplified TCR beta CDR3 regions were obtained using RNA transcripts as template. The first round was an RT-PCR with HTBI primers, and the second round was a multiplex PCR. TCRdb processed the multiplex PCR reads anew with MiXCR; each CDR3 protein has one entry. The sample contains a few hundred thousand distinct CDR3 sequences, 15% of which appear only once. This record comes from a study of Graves' ophthalmopathy and Graves' hyperthyroidism. Study summary: Investigators collected peripheral blood at initial diagnosis, before any treatment was given.

Sequencing input: peripheral blood. This TCR came from a woman younger than 35 with stable Graves' hyperthyroidism. V usage is TRBV11-2 and J usage is TRBJ2-7, with D tentatively TRBD1 or TRBD2 (7 bases each). The CDR3 sequence: CASSIRQGGPLYEQYF. In nucleotides, the CDR3 is TGTGCCAGCAGCATTAGACAGGGAGGGCCTCTCTACGAGCAGTACTTC. Complete variable domain (other parts from reference TRBV11-2 and TRBJ2-7): EAGVAQSPRYKIIEKRQSVAFWCNPISGHATLYWYQQILGQGPKLLIQFQNNGVVDDSQLPKDRFSAERLKGVDSTLKIQPAKLEDSAVYLCASSIRQGGPLYEQYFGPGTRLTVT.